A single T cell receptor (beta chain) is shown here with its context. The CDR3 is 15 residues long. In germline, CDR1 is GTSNPN, CDR2 SVGIG (reference sequence). J lost 4 bases, V lost 1 base, and 6 bases had no gene match. This sample is drawn from a study of blood T cell repertoires in COVID-19. As for the study in general: There were acute and convalescent COVID-19 samples, and they came from the United States, Italy and Spain. From T cells, B-cell-depleted T cells, or PBMCs came the material, which was cDNA or gDNA.

Original analysis: It was from reference gene primer amplification that nucleated cell counts were estimated. The table came from immunoSEQ multiplex PCR; TCRdb's copy has only in-frame clones and leaves some out. That table furnishes V, J and clone size, whereas the DNA furnished D and trimming. The repertoire has about 15,000 clones, around 94% of them found once; the top ten carry about 7.6%. The V call is TRBV30, the J call TRBJ2-5; 10 positions match TRBD1. What was sequenced was peripheral blood. The source is a human donor with active COVID-19. The donor label of this sample is uncertain. The CDR3 bases are TGTGCCTGGAGTGCGGTGACAGGGGGCTCAGAGACCCAGTACTTC. Its protein is CAWSAVTGGSETQYF.